The rows below give T cell receptor beta chains drawn from one sample of a study of blood T cell repertoires in COVID-19. Profiled with immunoSEQ multiplex PCR; TCRdb holds only in-frame clones, not every one. The sample records 200,000 to 250,000 clones, over 65% being singletons. Sample: PBMCs or T cells enriched from blood (not recorded which). The receptors were gathered from a woman aged 60-75 years who had recovered from COVID-19. Each CDR3 is given with its conserved first and last residue.

TRBV6-2/TRBV6-3 CASSKGLYEQYF
TRBV4-1 CASSQDGTNNEKLFF
TRBV11-2 CASSNRVVGETQYF
TRBV3-1/TRBV3-2 CASSLTSGRDTQYF
TRBV11-2 CASSLETGRYEQYF
TRBV12-5 CASGMTNSPLHF
TRBV6-1 CASSEVPGYTEAFF
TRBV7-2 CASSLEVGHSGNTIYF
TRBV7-3 CASSLYPGSEQYF
TRBV6-2/TRBV6-3 CASSYADWLRTQYF
TRBV15 CATSRDGDRVHEQYF
TRBV7-3 CASSLTAGRGGGNQPQHF
TRBV5-1 CASSLEGARSLSTEAFF
TRBV2 CASSEARGLVGQYETQYF
TRBV27 CARKRQDYTEAFF
TRBV19 CASRAGPNQPQHF
TRBV12-3/TRBV12-4 CASSLTVNTEAFF
TRBV12-3/TRBV12-4 CASSLRGGDEQYF
TRBV7-2 CASSLGSISEKLFF
TRBV6-5 CASRRTGDYGYTF
TRBV30 CAWSIGELSNQPQHF
TRBV27 CASSSGQGSWNQPQHF
TRBV6-5 CASSRGLAASYEQYF
TRBV13 CASSLFRTSGRSGANVLTF
TRBV27 CASSLGGGNQPQHF
TRBV5-5 CASRNGASGRERTDTQYF
TRBV5-1 CASSSQGGSYEQYF
TRBV19 CASSRQGPDGYTF
TRBV14 CASSLFAQGRGGYTF
TRBV7-9 CASSSIGGLHEQYF
TRBV10-3 CAISESAGAVANQPQHF
TRBV19 CASSIGDTGSGNTIYF
TRBV18 CASSPPKGNSGANVLTF
TRBV7-3 CASSLDSGGLYNEQFF
TRBV2 CASSEPISTSYYNEQFF
TRBV7-8 CASSFGQKNTEAFF
TRBV9 CASSSGQGRDTQYF
TRBV6-5 CASASGGKYNEQFF
TRBV11-2 CASSLDDPTGTKNIQYF
TRBV6-5 CASSSPGRGTIYF
TRBV30 CAWSVLDNTEAFF
TRBV5-4 CASSLEGGWHF
TRBV12-3/TRBV12-4 CASTLGTSAFF
TRBV27 CASSFGSGKRNNEQFF
TRBV7-7 CASSTSPTAQETQYF
TRBV4-3 CASSQGQGGNQPQHF
TRBV5-6 CASSFGTSGITGELFF
TRBV4-1 CASSYDRVDQPQHF
TRBV27 CASSLTGTGRGDTQYF
TRBV6-6 CASSADSYTGELFF
TRBV6-1 CASSESMNSPLHF
TRBV15 CATSRDWRAGHIQYF